This TCR beta chain comes out of a study of low-dose radiotherapy and immunotherapy resistance in tumors (dated by TCRdb to the early 2020s). In the study overall: In Cohort 1, each fraction delivered 0.5 Gy every 2 weeks, and the prescribed total PTV dose was 6.5 Gy. Trial participants were not randomized into treatment groups. Patients were given nivolumab as a 240 mg flat dose every two weeks and ipilimumab at 1 mg/kg every six weeks, with both drugs delivered intravenously. Cyclophosphamide 200 mg/m2 was administered intravenously every two weeks, one day before each radiation and immunotherapy administration. The translational analysis covered eight patients: three from the first dose cohort and the first five from the second dose cohort. For Cohort 2, the dose was 1 Gy per fraction given every two weeks, adding up to 13 Gy in total across 26 weeks. Aspirin 300 mg was taken orally once daily by patients for four cycles, starting on cycle 1 day 1.

The data were produced on an Illumina HiSeq 2500. First-strand cDNA was synthesized using Superscript III and a set of TRAV- and TRBV-specific primers, so that both TCRalpha and TCRbeta chains were covered. TCRs were amplified for 20 to 25 PCR cycles with Phusion, using a constant-region primer paired with the adapter attached to the V primers. Isolated mRNA was amplified with the MessageAmp II aRNA Amplification Kit, using a roughly 17-hour in vitro transcription at 37°C. mRNA for TCR sequencing was isolated with the Dynabeads mRNA DIRECT Purification Kit. Indexed Illumina adapters were added in a second approximately 27-cycle Phusion PCR, and the resulting products were purified with AMPure XP beads. The authors processed their data as follows. Custom Perl scripts were used to pool TCR sequences that encoded the same protein, to remove out-of-frame sequences, and to calculate the abundance of each clonotype. Any TCR sequence supported by only a single read was excluded from analysis. Shannon entropy, Gini index, clonality, richness, and the frequency of TCRs shared between repertoires were included as repertoire metrics. TCRdb reran the public reads through fastp at Q25 and MiXCR, keeping productive beta chains. Merged by CDR3 protein, the rows form single entries marked with the most common genes and DNA. These V and J calls rely on TCRdb rather than the paper's analysis. Across this sample there are around 79,000 distinct CDR3 sequences, with about 19% seen only once. 5% to 6.5% of the sample rests with the top ten.

From its cysteine to its phenylalanine, the CDR3 spans 16 amino acids. The only DNA kept is the CDR3, 48 bases in frame from the first base. According to the germline V gene, CDR1 reads SGHRS and CDR2 reads YFSETQ. Trimming takes 0 bases off V and 1 base off J; junction bases not matched to a gene: 7. Regarding this clonotype: No antigen is known for it. Qualities for individual bases were not recorded, and no much larger clone is one base off.

The time point label on this specimen signifies: before trial treatment. The donors came from RACIN, which was a single-arm phase I dose-escalation trial that paired nivolumab and ipilimumab with aspirin, low-dose cyclophosphamide and low-dose radiotherapy. Patients were eligible if they had advanced solid tumors that were TIL-negative. The chain was built from TRBV5-1 and TRBJ2-7; TRBD2 matches 7 bases in the middle. The clonotype comes from a male donor with prostate cancer. This specimen was PBMCs, taken before treatment. CDR3 reads: CASSLEPGTTSYEQYF. The nucleotides read TGCGCCAGCAGCTTGGAACCCGGGACTACATCCTACGAGCAGTACTTC. With the rest looked up from the reference TRBV5-1 and TRBJ2-7 genes rather than sequenced, the full variable domain is KAGVTQTPRYLIKTRGQQVTLSCSPISGHRSVSWYQQTPGQGLQFLFEYFSETQRNKGNFPGRFSGRQFSNSRSEMNVSTLELGDSALYLCASSLEPGTTSYEQYFGPGTRLTVT.